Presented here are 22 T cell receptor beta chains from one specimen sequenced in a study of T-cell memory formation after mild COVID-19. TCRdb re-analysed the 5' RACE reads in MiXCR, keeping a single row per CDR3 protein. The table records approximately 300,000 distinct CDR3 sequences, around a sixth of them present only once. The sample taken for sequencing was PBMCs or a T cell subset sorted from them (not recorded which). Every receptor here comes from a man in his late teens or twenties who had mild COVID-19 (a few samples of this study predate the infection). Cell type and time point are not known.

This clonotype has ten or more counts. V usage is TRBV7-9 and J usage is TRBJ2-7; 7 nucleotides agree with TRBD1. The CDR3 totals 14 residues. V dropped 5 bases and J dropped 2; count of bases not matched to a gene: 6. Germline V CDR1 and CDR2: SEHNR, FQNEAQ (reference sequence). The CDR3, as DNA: TGTGCCAGCAGCCCTCCGGGACAGACCTACGAGCAGTACTTC. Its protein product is CASSPPGQTYEQYF.

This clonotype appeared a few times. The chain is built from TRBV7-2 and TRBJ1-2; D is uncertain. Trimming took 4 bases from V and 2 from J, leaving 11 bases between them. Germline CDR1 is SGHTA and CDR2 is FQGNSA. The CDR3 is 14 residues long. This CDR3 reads CASSSGRLNYGYTF. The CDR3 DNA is TGTGCCAGCAGCTCGGGCAGACTAAACTATGGCTACACCTTC.

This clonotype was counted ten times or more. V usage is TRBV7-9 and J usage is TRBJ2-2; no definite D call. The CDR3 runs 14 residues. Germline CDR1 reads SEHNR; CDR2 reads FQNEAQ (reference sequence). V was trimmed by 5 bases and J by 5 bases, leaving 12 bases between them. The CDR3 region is CASSGPRVTGELFF. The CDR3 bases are TGTGCCAGCAGCGGCCCAAGGGTTACCGGGGAGCTGTTTTTT.

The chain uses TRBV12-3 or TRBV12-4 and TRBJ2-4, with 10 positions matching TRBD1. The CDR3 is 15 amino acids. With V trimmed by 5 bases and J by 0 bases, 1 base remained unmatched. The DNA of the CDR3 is TGTGCCAGCAGTGGGACAGGGGCAGCCAAAAACATTCAGTACTTC. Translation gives CASSGTGAAKNIQYF.

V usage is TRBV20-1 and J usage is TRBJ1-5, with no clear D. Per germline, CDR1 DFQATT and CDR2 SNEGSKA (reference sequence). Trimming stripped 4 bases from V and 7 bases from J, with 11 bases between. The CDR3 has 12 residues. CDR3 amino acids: CSAKEGRQPQHF. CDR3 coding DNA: TGCAGTGCTAAGGAGGGCCGGCAGCCCCAGCATTTT.

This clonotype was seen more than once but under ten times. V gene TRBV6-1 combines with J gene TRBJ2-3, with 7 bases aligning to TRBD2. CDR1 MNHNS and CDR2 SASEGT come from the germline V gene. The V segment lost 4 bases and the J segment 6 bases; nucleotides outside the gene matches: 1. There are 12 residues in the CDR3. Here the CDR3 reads CASSAGGDTQYF. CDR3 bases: TGTGCCAGCAGTGCGGGGGGTGATACGCAGTATTTT.

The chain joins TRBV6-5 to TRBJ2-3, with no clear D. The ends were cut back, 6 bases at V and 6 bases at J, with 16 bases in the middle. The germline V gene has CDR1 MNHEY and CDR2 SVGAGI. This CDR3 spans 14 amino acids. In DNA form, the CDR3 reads TGTGCCAGCAGCCGTGGATCGCCCGGGGATACGCAGTATTTT. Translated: CASSRGSPGDTQYF.

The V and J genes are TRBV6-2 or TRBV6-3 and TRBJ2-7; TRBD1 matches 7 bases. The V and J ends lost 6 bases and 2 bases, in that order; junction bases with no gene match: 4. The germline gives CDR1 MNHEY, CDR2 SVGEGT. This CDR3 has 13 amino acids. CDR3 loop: CASSWGQPYEQYV. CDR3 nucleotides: TGTGCCAGCAGCTGGGGACAGCCCTACGAGCAGTACGTC.

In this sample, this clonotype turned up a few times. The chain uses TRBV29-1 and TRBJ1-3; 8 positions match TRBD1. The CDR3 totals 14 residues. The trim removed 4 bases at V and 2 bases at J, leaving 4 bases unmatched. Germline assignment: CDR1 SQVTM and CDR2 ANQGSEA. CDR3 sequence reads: CSVGTGGAGNTIYF. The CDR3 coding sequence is TGCAGCGTTGGAACAGGGGGTGCTGGAAACACCATATATTTT.

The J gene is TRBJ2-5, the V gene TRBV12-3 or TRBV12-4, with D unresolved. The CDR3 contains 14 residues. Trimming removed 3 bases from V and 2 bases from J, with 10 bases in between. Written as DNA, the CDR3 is TGTGCCAGCAGTTTTAACGGTAATCAAGAGACCCAGTACTTC. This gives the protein CASSFNGNQETQYF.

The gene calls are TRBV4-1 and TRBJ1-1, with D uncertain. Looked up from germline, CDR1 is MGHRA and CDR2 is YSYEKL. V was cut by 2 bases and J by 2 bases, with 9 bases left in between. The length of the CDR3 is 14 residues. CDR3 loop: CASSQPSANTEAFF. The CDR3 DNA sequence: TGCGCCAGCAGCCAACCAAGTGCTAACACTGAAGCTTTCTTT.

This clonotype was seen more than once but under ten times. The CDR3 nucleotides are TGCAGTGCTAAACTAGCGAAAGGAAAAAACATTCAGTACTTC. Amino acids: CSAKLAKGKNIQYF. The chain recombines TRBV20-1 with TRBJ2-4; 7 nucleotides line up with TRBD2. This CDR3 region has 14 residues. Germline CDR1 is DFQATT and CDR2 is SNEGSKA (reference sequence). V gave up 4 bases and J gave up 4 bases; unmatched junction bases: 7.

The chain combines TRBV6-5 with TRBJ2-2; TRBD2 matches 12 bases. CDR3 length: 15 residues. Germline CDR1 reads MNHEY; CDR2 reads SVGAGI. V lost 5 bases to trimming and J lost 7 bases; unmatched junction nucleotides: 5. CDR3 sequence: CASSASGGALGELFF. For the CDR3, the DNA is TGTGCCAGCAGTGCTAGCGGGGGGGCCCTCGGGGAGCTGTTTTTT.

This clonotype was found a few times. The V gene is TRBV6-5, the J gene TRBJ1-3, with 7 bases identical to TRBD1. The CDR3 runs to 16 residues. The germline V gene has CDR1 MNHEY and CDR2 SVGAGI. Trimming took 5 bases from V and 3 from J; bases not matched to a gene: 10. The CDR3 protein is CASSPTDRAVGNTIYF. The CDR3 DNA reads TGTGCCAGCAGTCCCACCGACAGGGCGGTTGGAAACACCATATATTTT.

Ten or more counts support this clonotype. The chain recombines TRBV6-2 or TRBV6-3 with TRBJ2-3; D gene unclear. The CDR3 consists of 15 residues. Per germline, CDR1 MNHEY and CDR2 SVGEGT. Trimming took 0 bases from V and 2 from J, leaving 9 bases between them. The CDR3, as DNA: TGTGCCAGCAGTTACTCCGAGACCGACACAGATACGCAGTATTTT. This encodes CASSYSETDTDTQYF.

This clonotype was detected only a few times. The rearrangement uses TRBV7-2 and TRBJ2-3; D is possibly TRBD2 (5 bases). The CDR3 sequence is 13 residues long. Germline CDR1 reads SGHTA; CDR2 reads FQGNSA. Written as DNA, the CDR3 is TGTGTGCGCCGTGTGCTAGCAACAGATACGCAGTATTTT. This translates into CVRRVLATDTQYF.

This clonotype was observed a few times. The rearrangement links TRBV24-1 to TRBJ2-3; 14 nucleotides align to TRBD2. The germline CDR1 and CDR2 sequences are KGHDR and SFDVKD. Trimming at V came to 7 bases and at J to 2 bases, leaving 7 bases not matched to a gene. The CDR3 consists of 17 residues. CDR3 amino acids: CATRRGLAGDLTDTQYF. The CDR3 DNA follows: TGTGCCACCAGACGGGGACTAGCGGGGGACCTCACAGATACGCAGTATTTT.

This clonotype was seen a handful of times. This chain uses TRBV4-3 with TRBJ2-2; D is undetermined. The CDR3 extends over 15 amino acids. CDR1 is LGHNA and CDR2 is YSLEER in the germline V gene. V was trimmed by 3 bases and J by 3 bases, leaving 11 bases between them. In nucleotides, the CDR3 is TGCGCCAGCAGCCACGGAGTGGCGGACACCGGGGAGCTGTTTTTT. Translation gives CASSHGVADTGELFF.

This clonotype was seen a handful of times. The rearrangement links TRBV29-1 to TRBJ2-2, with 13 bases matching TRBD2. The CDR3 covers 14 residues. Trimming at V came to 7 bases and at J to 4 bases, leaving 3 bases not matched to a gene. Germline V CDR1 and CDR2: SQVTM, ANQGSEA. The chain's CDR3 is CSALAGGTTGELFF. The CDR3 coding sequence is TGCAGCGCACTAGCGGGGGGGACCACCGGGGAGCTGTTTTTT.

The CDR3 region has the DNA TGTGCCAGCACCCGAACAGGGTCCTACAATGAGCAGTTCTTC. Translated, it gives CASTRTGSYNEQFF. The chain joins TRBV3-1 to TRBJ2-1; D perhaps matches TRBD1 (6 bases). The germline gives CDR1 LGHDT, CDR2 YNNKEL (reference sequence). The CDR3 runs 14 residues. Trimming removed 7 bases from V and 1 base from J, with 11 bases in between.

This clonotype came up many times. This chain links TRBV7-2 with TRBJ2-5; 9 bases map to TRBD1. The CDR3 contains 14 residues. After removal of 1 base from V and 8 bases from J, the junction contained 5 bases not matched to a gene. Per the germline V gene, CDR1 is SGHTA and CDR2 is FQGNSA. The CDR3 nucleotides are TGTGCCAGCAGCTTAGGGGACAGGGTTCATACCCAGTACTTC. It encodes CASSLGDRVHTQYF. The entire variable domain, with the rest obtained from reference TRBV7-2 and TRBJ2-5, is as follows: GAGVSQSPSNKVTEKGKDVELRCDPISGHTALYWYRQSLGQGLEFLIYFQGNSAPDKSGLPSDRFSAERTGGSVSTLTIQRTQQEDSAVYLCASSLGDRVHTQYFGPGTRLLVL.

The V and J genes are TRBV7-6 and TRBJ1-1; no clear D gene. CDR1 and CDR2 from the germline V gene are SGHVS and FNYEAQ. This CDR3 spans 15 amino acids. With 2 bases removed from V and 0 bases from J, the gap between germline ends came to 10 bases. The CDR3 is CASSLLPVLNTEAFF. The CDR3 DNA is TGTGCCAGCAGCTTACTTCCCGTGTTGAACACTGAAGCTTTCTTT.